The subject of this entry is one T cell receptor (beta chain). This sample stems from a study of T cells after somatic rescue of genetic block. TCRdb's copy holds only in-frame clones and misses some; the assay was immunoSEQ multiplex PCR. The data hold roughly 7,000 clones, with 80% to 85% observed a single time. The receptor's source is a boy aged 5-17 years. What was sequenced was peripheral blood mononuclear cells (PBMCs).

Here the CDR3 DNA reads TGTGCCAGCAGTCTAAGGGTCAAACCCCGACTAGCGGGAGAGGAAGATGAGCAGTTCTTC. Translated, it gives CASSLRVKPRLAGEEDEQFF. The chain links TRBV28 to TRBJ2-1, with TRBD2 matching 12 bases. The CDR3 has 20 residues. The germline gives CDR1 MDHEN, CDR2 SYDVKM. With 5 bases clipped from V and 8 bases from J, the junction kept 22 bases outside the gene matches. The full variable domain, completed using reference TRBV28 and TRBJ2-1, is DVKVTQSSRYLVKRTGEKVFLECVQDMDHENMFWYRQDPGLGLRLIYFSYDVKMKEKGDIPEGYSVSREKKERFSLILESASTNQTSMYLCASSLRVKPRLAGEEDEQFFGPGTRLTVL.